This T cell receptor beta chain was captured in a study of blood T cells in healthy people across ages. Primers used in a second PCR of about 7 to 12 cycles were a sample-barcoded 5' primer and a J-beta primer mix. TCRdb processed the 5' RACE reads anew with MiXCR; each CDR3 protein has one entry. The table has fewer than 1,000,000 distinct CDR3 sequences, less than 60% seen once. The germline CDR1 and CDR2 sequences are DFQATT and SNEGSKA (reference sequence). The V gene end was trimmed by 5 bases and the J gene end by 8 bases; junction bases not matched to a gene: 8. This CDR3 spans 12 amino acids.

This receptor was obtained from a man at least 80 years old in good health. Specimen: blood. V and J are TRBV20-1 and TRBJ1-2; 7 bases map to TRBD1. The CDR3 region is CSAPQTGTGYTF. CDR3 DNA sequence: TGCAGTGCTCCACAGACAGGGACGGGCTACACCTTC.